Listed below are T cell receptor beta chains from one sample, sequenced in a study of cytomegalovirus exposure and HLA in healthy donors. The protocol was immunoSEQ multiplex PCR, while the TCRdb copy is restricted to in-frame clones and leaves out a portion. This table has around 98,000 clones, roughly 87% appearing once. What was sequenced was PBMCs. These receptors were collected from a young man in good health and CMV-seropositive. CDR3s include the opening cysteine and the closing phenylalanine or tryptophan. Some rows have no size entry. The others give once, few or many, or a class for an expanded clone.

clone size	V gene	J gene	CDR3 protein
NA	TRBV5-1	TRBJ1-3	CASSLEQGPLGTIYF
few	TRBV6-5	TRBJ1-2	CASSRQENYGYTF
NA	TRBV11-3	TRBJ2-5	CASSSYKTGTGGETQYF
NA	TRBV6-5	TRBJ1-1	CASRHRGTEAFF
NA	TRBV7-2	TRBJ2-3	CASSPPRRQGGTDTQYF
NA	TRBV11-3	TRBJ1-1	CASSLDSSNTEAFF
few	TRBV7-9	TRBJ2-2	CASRGLAATGELFF
NA	TRBV27	TRBJ2-7	CASSLDRGNYEQYF
NA	TRBV6-5	TRBJ2-5	CASRLAGGQEETQYF
NA	TRBV5-1	TRBJ2-1	CASSLESQGDEQFF
NA	TRBV11-2	TRBJ2-4	CASSRTGLAKNIQYF
NA	TRBV27	TRBJ2-1	CASSSGLAGYNEQFF
few	TRBV28	TRBJ1-5	CASKGLRNQPQHF
NA	TRBV19	TRBJ1-3	CASSISPASSGNTIYF
NA	TRBV5-1	TRBJ2-1	CASSATLRRTGEDEQFF
NA	TRBV6-5	TRBJ1-2	CASSYSETGYGYTF
NA	TRBV2	TRBJ1-4	CASSEWPLDNPEKLFF
few	TRBV6-1	TRBJ2-1	CASHLRGNNEQFF
NA	TRBV11-2	TRBJ2-1	CASSLELAVYNEQFF
NA	TRBV10-2	TRBJ2-7	CASSELAWDEQYF
NA	TRBV28	TRBJ2-4	CASSLGLASRGIQYF
NA	TRBV5-6	TRBJ1-5	CASSFKESNQPQHF
NA	TRBV5-1	TRBJ2-7	CASSLDPGEPYEQYF
NA	TRBV7-3	TRBJ2-6	CASSLRRELTGANVLTF
NA	TRBV12-1	TRBJ2-3	CASSATSTDTQYF
NA	TRBV19	TRBJ2-7	CASSKGTVASYEQYF
few	TRBV7-3	TRBJ2-2	CASSFHSGELFF
once	TRBV2	TRBJ1-4	CASSVGREGEKLFF
once	TRBV27	TRBJ2-7	CASSFSGISYEQYF
NA	TRBV5-4	TRBJ2-1	CASSPGGERSYNEQFF
NA	TRBV5-6	TRBJ1-1	CASSFGAAEAFF
NA	TRBV11-2	TRBJ2-7	CASSPRQSSYEQYF
NA	TRBV19	TRBJ1-5	CASGDRAYRGDQPQHF
once	TRBV9	TRBJ2-5	CASSAGETQYF
NA	TRBV4-2	TRBJ2-5	CASSQDFTTKYF
NA	TRBV5-1	TRBJ2-5	CASSLDTPRETQYF
NA	TRBV27	TRBJ2-2	CASSLLERRDTGELFF
NA	TRBV21-1	TRBJ1-5	CASSSTRDRGLNSNQPQHF
NA	TRBV4-3	TRBJ2-2	CASSFSFTTGELFF
NA	TRBV6-1	TRBJ1-1	CASRQDRDTEAFF
NA	TRBV18	TRBJ2-7	CASLRTGGYEQYF